The T cell receptor beta chain described here comes from a study of shared clonotypes between healthy human individuals. Subsets obtained from CD4+ cells comprised CD45RA+ naive and CD45RA-negative memory cells. Per the germline V gene, CDR1 is SGDLS and CDR2 is YYNGEE. V lost 1 base to trimming and J lost 3 bases, with 5 bases between them. This CDR3 region has 13 residues. Only in-frame clones appear in the TCRdb table, and some are missing; sequencing was by immunoSEQ multiplex PCR. Of over 1.5 million clones in the sample, approximately 98% were seen once. This TCR was sampled from a man aged 25-45 years in good health. The sequencing input was naive CD4+ T cells sorted from blood. Indicated subset: CD45RA+ positively selected. V is TRBV9 and J is TRBJ2-1; D is ambiguous. This CDR3 reads CASSVSFYNEQFF. The CDR3 DNA follows: TGTGCCAGCAGCGTATCCTTCTACAATGAGCAGTTCTTC.